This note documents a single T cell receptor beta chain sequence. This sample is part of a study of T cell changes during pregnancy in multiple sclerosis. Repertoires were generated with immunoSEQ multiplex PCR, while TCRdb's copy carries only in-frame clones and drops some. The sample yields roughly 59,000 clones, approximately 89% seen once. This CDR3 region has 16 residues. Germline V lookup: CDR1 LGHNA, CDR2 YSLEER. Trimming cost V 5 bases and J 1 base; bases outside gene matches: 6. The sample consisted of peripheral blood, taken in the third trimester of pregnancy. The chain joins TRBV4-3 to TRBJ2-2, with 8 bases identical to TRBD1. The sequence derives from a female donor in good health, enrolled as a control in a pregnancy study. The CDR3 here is CASSSLQGVNTGELFF. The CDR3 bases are TGCGCCAGCAGCTCCCTACAGGGGGTGAACACCGGGGAGCTGTTTTTT.